This entry features one T cell receptor beta chain sequence. Many counts were recorded for this clonotype. Its antigen remains undetermined. No base quality values were provided; no much bigger clone lies one nucleotide off. This entry comes from a study of T-cell reconstitution after alpha-beta-depleted transplantation in children listed by TCRdb under 2016. With respect to the entire study: The study quantitatively tracked T-cell immune reconstitution after TCRalphabeta/CD19-depleted allogeneic hematopoietic cell transplantation in children using TCR repertoire profiling.

V gives up 1 base and J gives up 4 bases, and the segment between their germline ends measures 9 bases. The CDR3 covers 14 residues, taking in both the cysteine and the phenylalanine. The read is trimmed to its CDR3 DNA, 42 bases read in frame from base 1. From the germline V gene, CDR1 is SGHTA and CDR2 is FQGNSA. Library prep was done by PCR. The run used an Illumina HiSeq 2500. TCR library preparation used molecular barcoding, with unique molecular identifiers applied to normalize quantification of the TCRbeta repertoire. Using fastp trimming at Q25 and MiXCR clonotype assembly, TCRdb reanalyzed the public sequencing data and kept in-frame beta chains. A single entry per CDR3 protein holds the most common genes and DNA from its merged rows. This sample is represented by about 610,000 distinct CDR3 sequences; over 9.5% of them were singletons. The ten largest clones capture about 4.2% of the sample.

This chain joins TRBV7-2 to TRBJ2-3, with TRBD2 perhaps the D gene, on 6 matching bases. The sequence came from a human donor who donated a stem cell graft to a child with acute myeloid leukemia. The sample was PBMCs from the stem cell graft donor, taken from the stem cell graft. The nucleotide sequence reads TGTGCCAGCAGCTTAGGGGGAGGTCCAGATACGCAGTATTTT. Its protein reads: CASSLGGGPDTQYF.